The 25 T cell receptor beta chains reported below all come from one sample, sequenced in a study of blood T cell repertoires in COVID-19. Assay: immunoSEQ multiplex PCR; the TCRdb copy retains only in-frame clones and omits some. The sample shows about 170,000 clones, around 93% of them seen only once. The sequenced sample was peripheral blood. These receptors all come from a woman between 45 and 60 years old with acute or convalescent COVID-19.

V usage is TRBV18 and J usage is TRBJ2-2; possibly TRBD1 for D (6 bases). There are 15 residues in the CDR3. The ends were cut back, 4 bases at V and 5 bases at J, with 14 bases in the middle. Germline lookup yields CDR1 KGHSH and CDR2 LQKENI. The CDR3 DNA sequence: TGTGCCAGCTCACGAGCAGAAAGGGGGACCGGGGAGCTGTTTTTT. It is translated as CASSRAERGTGELFF.

CDR3 residues: CSASSAGEVTDTQYF. CDR3 in DNA: TGCAGTGCTAGTTCAGCGGGTGAGGTTACAGATACGCAGTATTTT. V gene TRBV20-1 combines with J gene TRBJ2-3, with D tentatively TRBD2 (6 bases). The CDR3 totals 15 residues. Germline CDR1 and CDR2: DFQATT and SNEGSKA (reference sequence). V lost 3 bases to trimming and J lost 3 bases, with 16 bases between them.

The chain couples TRBV30 to TRBJ2-2; weak D call: TRBD1 (5 bases). Trimming removed 0 bases from V and 6 bases from J, with 8 bases in between. Germline CDR1 reads GTSNPN; CDR2 reads SVGIG (reference sequence). The CDR3 is 13 residues long. The CDR3 DNA is TGTGCCTGGAGTGTAACAGGAGCCGGGGAGCTGTTTTTT. This codes for CAWSVTGAGELFF.

The chain joins TRBV5-6 to TRBJ2-2; a possible D gene is TRBD1 (5 bases). Germline V gene lookup returns CDR1 SGHDT and CDR2 YYEEEE. This CDR3 is built from 13 residues. V shed 1 base and J shed 6 bases, with 7 bases lying between them. The CDR3 loop reads CASSLRGPGELFF. The CDR3 DNA follows: TGTGCCAGCAGCTTGAGGGGCCCCGGGGAGCTGTTTTTT.

This chain connects TRBV7-9 to TRBJ1-5; weak D call: TRBD1 (6 bases). This CDR3 is 16 amino acids long. The V gene's germline CDR1 is SEHNR and CDR2 FQNEAQ (reference sequence). The ends were cut back, 5 bases at V and 1 base at J, with 15 bases in the middle. The CDR3, as DNA: TGTGCCAGCAGCGTAGGCGGGGGGGCCAGCAATCAGCCCCAGCATTTT. It yields the protein CASSVGGGASNQPQHF. The whole variable domain, remainder taken from reference TRBV7-9 and TRBJ1-5, is DTGVSQNPRHKITKRGQNVTFRCDPISEHNRLYWYRQTLGQGPEFLTYFQNEAQLEKSRLLSDRFSAERPKGSFSTLEIQRTEQGDSAMYLCASSVGGGASNQPQHFGDGTRLSIL.

The rearrangement uses TRBV2 and TRBJ1-2; 8 bases agree with TRBD1. The CDR3 consists of 14 residues. V was pared by 7 bases and J by 8 bases, with 12 bases of the junction left unmatched. Germline-derived CDR1 and CDR2 are SNHLY and FYNNEI. This CDR3 reads CASIIGGQATGYTF. The CDR3 DNA reads as TGTGCCAGCATAATCGGGGGACAGGCGACCGGCTACACCTTC. Using reference TRBV2 and TRBJ1-2 for the parts outside the CDR3, the full variable domain is EPEVTQTPSHQVTQMGQEVILRCVPISNHLYFYWYRQILGQKVEFLVSFYNNEISEKSEIFDDQFSVERPDGSNFTLKIRSTKLEDSAMYFCASIIGGQATGYTFGSGTRLTVV.

The CDR3 nucleotides read TGCGCCAGCAGTCGGGACAGGGGGCTGGCAGATACGCAGTATTTT. Translation: CASSRDRGLADTQYF. V usage is TRBV5-1 and J usage is TRBJ2-3; 12 positions match TRBD1. Losses at the gene ends were 5 bases for V and 4 bases for J; bases not matched to a gene: 5. Germline loops: CDR1 SGHRS, CDR2 YFSETQ. The CDR3 covers 15 residues.

This sequence joins TRBV3-1 (or the pseudogene TRBV3-2) and TRBJ1-1; TRBD1 is a possible D gene (5 bases). V was clipped by 4 bases and J by 4 bases, with 10 bases between them. The CDR3 covers 13 residues. Germline CDR1 is LGHDT and CDR2 is YNNKEL (reference sequence). The CDR3 sequence is CASSLGQGTEAFF. In nucleotides, the CDR3 is TGTGCCAGCAGCCTCGGGCAGGGCACTGAAGCTTTCTTT.

The rearrangement joins TRBV28 to TRBJ2-7; a possible D gene is TRBD2 (6 bases). Trimming pared 6 bases from V and 5 bases from J, leaving 14 bases between. This CDR3 region has 13 residues. Germline V gives CDR1 MDHEN, CDR2 SYDVKM. The CDR3 sequence is CASSTPGENEQYF. The CDR3 DNA follows: TGTGCCAGCAGCACTCCGGGGGAGAACGAGCAGTACTTC. Full variable domain (missing parts from reference TRBV28 and TRBJ2-7): DVKVTQSSRYLVKRTGEKVFLECVQDMDHENMFWYRQDPGLGLRLIYFSYDVKMKEKGDIPEGYSVSREKKERFSLILESASTNQTSMYLCASSTPGENEQYFGPGTRLTVT.

The chain employs TRBV12-3 or TRBV12-4 and TRBJ1-1; TRBD1 is a possible D gene (5 bases). The CDR3 covers 13 residues. Trimming took 5 bases from V and 7 from J, leaving 14 bases between them. CDR3 in amino acids: CASSVGLKGEAFF. Written as DNA, the CDR3 is TGTGCCAGCAGTGTGGGACTGAAGGGTGAAGCTTTCTTT.

The V gene is TRBV12-3 or TRBV12-4, the J gene TRBJ2-1; perhaps TRBD2 as D (6 bases). The CDR3 contains 13 residues. Trimming shortened V by 5 bases and J by 9 bases, and 14 bases separated the two germline ends. The CDR3 nucleotides are TGTGCCAGCAGTCCTCGGGACTTCGGTGAGCAGTTCTTC. Protein sequence: CASSPRDFGEQFF.

The CDR3 DNA follows: TGTGCCAGCAGCCCAGGGGGCTTAGGGACGGAGAGTGGCAATCAGCCCCAGCATTTT. Translated: CASSPGGLGTESGNQPQHF. J is TRBJ1-5 and V is TRBV7-2, with 8 bases fitting TRBD1. The CDR3 is made up of 19 amino acids. Germline V gene lookup returns CDR1 SGHTA and CDR2 FQGNSA. V was clipped by 5 bases and J by 2 bases; unmatched bases: 17. The complete variable domain, with remaining parts taken from reference TRBV7-2 and TRBJ1-5, reads GAGVSQSPSNKVTEKGKDVELRCDPISGHTALYWYRQSLGQGLEFLIYFQGNSAPDKSGLPSDRFSAERTGGSVSTLTIQRTQQEDSAVYLCASSPGGLGTESGNQPQHFGDGTRLSIL.

This clone is a singleton in its sample. This chain links TRBV10-3 with TRBJ2-5; 7 bases fit TRBD1. Germline V gives CDR1 ENHRY, CDR2 SYGVKD. The CDR3 is 13 amino acids. Trimming removed 8 bases from V and 2 bases from J; junction bases left unmatched: 5. CDR3 protein: CAISGQPQETQYF. The CDR3 region has the DNA TGTGCCATCTCGGGACAGCCTCAAGAGACCCAGTACTTC.

This clone was detected once. V and J are TRBV19 and TRBJ2-3; unclear D gene. Germline-derived CDR1 and CDR2 are LNHDA and SQIVND (reference sequence). Trimming removed 7 bases from V and 6 bases from J, with 8 bases in between. The CDR3 runs 11 residues. CDR3 coding DNA: TGTGCCAGTACTAGTTTCGATACGCAGTATTTT. Translating it yields CASTSFDTQYF.

This clone appeared a single time. The rearrangement uses TRBV6-5 and TRBJ2-5; D is undetermined. The CDR3 spans 16 residues. CDR1 and CDR2 (germline): MNHEY, SVGAGI. Trimming stripped 2 bases from V and 1 base from J, with 14 bases between. The CDR3 nucleotides read TGTGCCAGCAGTTACGGCGTTAGTACAGCCCAAGAGACCCAGTACTTC. This gives the protein CASSYGVSTAQETQYF.

V usage is TRBV6-2 or TRBV6-3 and J usage is TRBJ1-2; TRBD1 matches 10 bases. The V segment lost 2 bases and the J segment 6 bases; nucleotides outside the gene matches: 15. The CDR3 loop spans 18 amino acids. The V gene's germline CDR1 is MNHEY and CDR2 SVGEGT. The CDR3 DNA reads as TGTGCCAGCAGTTACCCCGCCCGACAGGGGGCGGGACGAGATGGCTACACCTTC. Translation: CASSYPARQGAGRDGYTF.

The chain employs TRBV28 and TRBJ1-3, with unresolved D. The CDR3 consists of 14 residues. V was clipped by 5 bases and J by 1 base, with 9 bases between them. In germline, CDR1 is MDHEN, CDR2 SYDVKM. CDR3 bases: TGTGCCAGCAGTCGAGGCTTGTCTGGAAACACCATATATTTT. It codes for CASSRGLSGNTIYF.

DNA of the CDR3: TGTGCCAGCAGAGCAGGGGATCATGGGGGCTACACCTTC. Its translation is CASRAGDHGGYTF. The V call is TRBV6-5, the J call TRBJ1-2, with a weak D call TRBD1 (6 bases). CDR3 size: 13 residues. Trimming cost V 6 bases and J 8 bases, with 16 bases left between them. Germline V CDR1 and CDR2: MNHEY, SVGAGI.

The rearrangement joins TRBV19 to TRBJ1-1; 9 bases match TRBD1. Germline CDR1 is LNHDA and CDR2 is SQIVND (reference sequence). The trim removed 5 bases at V and 3 bases at J, leaving 4 bases unmatched. The CDR3 contains 14 residues. In DNA form, the CDR3 reads TGTGCCAGTAGTCTGGACAGGGGTTACACTGAAGCTTTCTTT. Protein: CASSLDRGYTEAFF.

A word on this clone: The junction shows a germline mismatch at one end, possibly a read error. V usage is TRBV7-3 and J usage is TRBJ1-5; the match to TRBD1 covers 9 bases. The CDR3 totals 15 residues. Germline V lookup: CDR1 SGHTA, CDR2 FQGTGA. DNA for the CDR3: TGTGCCAGCAGCTTGACAGGGGGTAGCGATCAGCCCCAGCATTTT. Translating it yields CASSLTGGSDQPQHF.

The V and J genes are TRBV24-1 and TRBJ2-1; 9 nucleotides agree with TRBD1. The V gene's germline CDR1 is KGHDR and CDR2 SFDVKD. Trimming took 9 bases from V and 6 from J; bases not matched to a gene: 14. There are 16 residues in the CDR3. CDR3 sequence: CATALEQGAGINEQFF. The DNA for the CDR3 is TGTGCCACCGCCCTTGAACAGGGGGCGGGCATCAATGAGCAGTTCTTC.

The rearrangement uses TRBV30 and TRBJ1-2; D not certain. This CDR3 comprises 12 residues. Germline values: CDR1 GTSNPN, CDR2 SVGIG (reference sequence). Trimming shortened V by 4 bases and J by 8 bases, and 14 bases separated the two germline ends. CDR3 sequence reads: CAWNSGLEGYTF. As DNA, the CDR3 is TGTGCCTGGAACTCCGGGTTAGAAGGCTACACCTTC. Looking up the rest from reference TRBV30 and TRBJ1-2 gives the full variable domain: SQTIHQWPATLVQPVGSPLSLECTVEGTSNPNLYWYRQAAGRGLQLLFYSVGIGQISSEVPQNLSASRPQDRQFILSSKKLLLSDSGFYLCAWNSGLEGYTFGSGTRLTVV.

This clone was observed once. This sequence joins TRBV24-1 and TRBJ2-1; TRBD1 aligns across 12 bases. The V segment lost 1 base and the J segment 8 bases; nucleotides outside the gene matches: 11. Germline-derived CDR1 and CDR2 are KGHDR and SFDVKD. The CDR3 has 18 amino acids. This chain's CDR3 is CATSDLLPSGTGGDEQFF. The CDR3 nucleotides read TGTGCCACCAGTGATTTACTACCCTCCGGGACAGGGGGCGATGAGCAGTTCTTC.

The chain employs TRBV4-1 and TRBJ1-2; D perhaps matches TRBD1 (6 bases). CDR3 size: 17 residues. Germline V gives CDR1 MGHRA, CDR2 YSYEKL. Trimming removed 0 bases from V and 2 bases from J, with 16 bases in between. The CDR3 here is CASSQEVPGGPNYGYTF. CDR3 nucleotides: TGCGCCAGCAGCCAAGAAGTTCCGGGGGGCCCCAACTATGGCTACACCTTC.

This sequence joins TRBV20-1 and TRBJ1-6; possible D gene TRBD1, 5 bases. The V end lost 3 bases, the J end lost 0 bases, and 9 bases lay between the germline ends. Germline CDR1 is DFQATT and CDR2 is SNEGSKA (reference sequence). The CDR3 loop spans 15 amino acids. CDR3 in amino acids: CSASMGGSYNSPLHF. The CDR3 region has the DNA TGCAGTGCTAGTATGGGGGGCTCCTATAATTCACCCCTCCACTTT.